The T cell receptor (beta chain) under discussion was sequenced for a study of blood T cell repertoires in COVID-19. Assay used: immunoSEQ multiplex PCR; TCRdb lists only in-frame clones, some missing. Of about 200,000 clones listed, about nine tenths are singletons. The germline V gene encodes CDR1 SGHVS and CDR2 FQNEAQ. Deletions cut 4 bases from V and 3 bases from J, with 16 bases between. The CDR3 covers 15 residues. The receptor comes from a woman between 70 and 85 years old with acute or convalescent COVID-19. Sample: peripheral blood. This chain uses TRBV7-8 with TRBJ2-7, with D possibly being TRBD2 (6 bases). The CDR3 region has the DNA TGTGCCAGCAGCTCCCCCCTGCGGGGAGGCTACGAGCAGTACTTC. This codes for CASSSPLRGGYEQYF.